The 28 T cell receptor beta chains presented below share a single source sample, sequenced in a study of T-cell reconstitution after alpha-beta-depleted transplantation in children. Library preparation (for TCRbeta) was performed with unique molecular identifiers. MiXCR, applied by TCRdb to the PCR reads, yields one record per CDR3 protein. The top ten clones hold about 9.5% of a sample with hundreds of thousands of distinct CDR3 sequences, 9.9% of them seen once. The sample in question was PBMCs from the stem cell graft donor, obtained from the stem cell graft. The receptors derive from a human donor who donated a stem cell graft to a child with SCID.

This clonotype was observed a handful of times. The J gene is TRBJ2-5, the V gene TRBV7-9; 10 bases align to TRBD2. Germline CDR1 is SEHNR and CDR2 is FQNEAQ (reference sequence). This CDR3 comprises 15 residues. V lost 1 base and J lost 4; bases outside the gene matches: 3. As DNA, the CDR3 is TGTGCCAGCAGCTTAGTAGCGGGGGGAGCAGAGACCCAGTACTTC. It translates to CASSLVAGGAETQYF. Full variable domain (rest looked up from reference TRBV7-9 and TRBJ2-5): DTGVSQNPRHKITKRGQNVTFRCDPISEHNRLYWYRQTLGQGPEFLTYFQNEAQLEKSRLLSDRFSAERPKGSFSTLEIQRTEQGDSAMYLCASSLVAGGAETQYFGPGTRLLVL.

This clonotype was counted ten times or more. The genes are TRBV9 and TRBJ2-1, with 10 bases fitting TRBD2. V lost 3 bases, J lost 4 bases, and 4 bases stayed unmatched. The CDR3 runs to 15 residues. CDR1 is SGDLS, CDR2 YYNGEE, per germline. The CDR3 DNA follows: TGTGCCAGCAGCGCTACTAGCGGGGCATACAATGAGCAGTTCTTC. Translated, it gives CASSATSGAYNEQFF.

This clonotype appeared a few times. The gene calls are TRBV18 and TRBJ2-7; no reliable D call. The CDR3 spans 13 residues. Per germline, CDR1 KGHSH and CDR2 LQKENI. Trimming cost V 6 bases and J 1 base, with 10 bases left between them. CDR3 DNA: TGTGCCAGCTCCCCGGTAGGGTCCTACGAGCAGTACTTC. It codes for CASSPVGSYEQYF.

The V call is TRBV6-5, the J call TRBJ2-7, with D maybe TRBD2 (6 bases). Germline V gives CDR1 MNHEY, CDR2 SVGAGI. Trimming removed 6 bases at V and 9 bases at J, with 12 bases between. The length of the CDR3 is 11 residues. The CDR3, as DNA: TGTGCCAGCAGCACGGGGACTTTGCAGTACTTC. Its translation is CASSTGTLQYF.

In its sample, this clonotype was seen a few times. Here the CDR3 reads CASSRTRDKINYGYTF. CDR3 DNA sequence: TGTGCCAGCAGCAGAACTCGGGACAAAATCAACTATGGCTACACCTTC. The chain has TRBV3-1 and TRBJ1-2; weak D call: TRBD1 (6 bases). The CDR3 covers 16 residues. Between the trimmed V and J ends, which lost 5 bases and 2 bases, there was a span of 18 bases. Germline CDR1 reads LGHDT; CDR2 reads YNNKEL (reference sequence).

This chain links TRBV18 with TRBJ2-3; D is possibly TRBD2 (6 bases). Germline CDR1 KGHSH, CDR2 LQKENI. CDR3 length: 15 residues. Trimming took off 6 bases at V and 5 bases at J, with 18 bases between the two ends. In nucleotides, the CDR3 is TGTGCCAGCTCTATCTTACCCTTTAGCGGAGATACGCAGTATTTT. It specifies CASSILPFSGDTQYF.

V usage is TRBV5-4 and J usage is TRBJ2-1; TRBD2 aligns across 12 bases. V was pared by 2 bases and J by 9 bases, with 3 bases of the junction left unmatched. The CDR3 runs 14 residues. The V gene's germline CDR1 is SGHNT and CDR2 YYREEE (reference sequence). CDR3 sequence: CASSLPSGGGEQFF. The CDR3, as DNA: TGTGCCAGCAGCTTACCTAGCGGGGGGGGTGAGCAGTTCTTC.

This clonotype was counted between two and nine times. V is TRBV6-5 and J is TRBJ2-1; 8 bases match TRBD2. CDR3 length: 17 amino acids. Trimming at V came to 0 bases and at J to 4 bases, leaving 8 bases not matched to a gene. Germline V gene data show CDR1 as MNHEY and CDR2 as SVGAGI. In DNA, the CDR3 is TGTGCCAGCAGTTACTCGAGCCCCCCGGGGGGGTACAATGAGCAGTTCTTC. Amino acid sequence: CASSYSSPPGGYNEQFF.

This clonotype has at least ten counts. CDR3 DNA sequence: TGCAGTGCTAGAGTCGGGACAGGGAACACTGAAGCTTTCTTT. This sequence encodes CSARVGTGNTEAFF. V gene TRBV20-1 combines with J gene TRBJ1-1; 8 bases line up with TRBD1. The V segment lost 1 base and the J segment 1 base; nucleotides outside the gene matches: 2. CDR3 length: 14 residues. Looked up from germline, CDR1 is DFQATT and CDR2 is SNEGSKA (reference sequence).

Points on this clonotype: A junction end diverges from the germline sequence, so it may reflect a read error. The chain is built from TRBV3-1 and TRBJ2-1; 8 positions agree with TRBD2. CDR1 and CDR2 (germline): LGHDT, YNNKEL (reference sequence). This CDR3 region has 15 residues. The CDR3 DNA follows: TGTGCCAGCGGCCAGGGTAGCGGGACGTTCCATGAGCAGTTCTTC. Amino acid sequence: CASGQGSGTFHEQFF.

This clonotype showed up just a few times. The V call is TRBV5-8, the J call TRBJ1-5, with 12 bases lining up with TRBD1. V lost 3 bases and J lost 6; bases outside the gene matches: 10. Looked up from germline, CDR1 is SGHTS and CDR2 is YDEGEE. This CDR3 is 17 amino acids long. DNA for the CDR3: TGTGCCAGCAGCTCCGAGGGACAGGGGGCAGTTGTTCAGCCCCAGCATTTT. Encoded protein: CASSSEGQGAVVQPQHF.

Here the CDR3 DNA reads TGTGCCAGCAGCTCCGGTGGGGGCGGCTCCTACGAGCAGTACTTC. Its protein is CASSSGGGGSYEQYF. The V call is TRBV11-2, the J call TRBJ2-7, with D perhaps TRBD1 (6 bases). The CDR3 contains 15 residues. The V gene lost 4 bases and the J gene lost 0 bases, with 13 bases spanning the gap. The V gene's germline CDR1 is SGHAT and CDR2 FQNNGV.

Note on this clonotype: At one end, the junction sequence differs from germline, possibly due to a read error. The chain combines TRBV2 with TRBJ2-7; D is undetermined. The CDR3 covers 12 residues. CDR1 is SNHLY, CDR2 FYNNEI, per germline. For the CDR3, the DNA is TGTGGCAGCAGAGGCACCTCCTACGAGCAGTACTTC. Its translation: CGSRGTSYEQYF. Full variable domain (rest looked up from reference TRBV2 and TRBJ2-7): EPEVTQTPSHQVTQMGQEVILRCVPISNHLYFYWYRQILGQKVEFLVSFYNNEISEKSEIFDDQFSVERPDGSNFTLKIRSTKLEDSAMYFCGSRGTSYEQYFGPGTRLTVT.

This clonotype was observed many times. The rearrangement joins TRBV9 to TRBJ2-7; D unclear. CDR3 length equals 17 residues. The V gene's germline CDR1 is SGDLS and CDR2 YYNGEE. Trimming stripped 3 bases from V and 4 bases from J, with 23 bases between. The CDR3 DNA reads TGTGCCAGCAGCGCCACCCCCTTGAGTACCCCGCCTTACGAGCAGTACTTC. Amino acids: CASSATPLSTPPYEQYF. The full variable domain, rest sourced from reference TRBV9 and TRBJ2-7, is DSGVTQTPKHLITATGQRVTLRCSPRSGDLSVYWYQQSLDQGLQFLIQYYNGEERAKGNILERFSAQQFPDLHSELNLSSLELGDSALYFCASSATPLSTPPYEQYFGPGTRLTVT.

The rearrangement uses TRBV12-3 or TRBV12-4 and TRBJ1-1; weak D call: TRBD1 (6 bases). V lost 8 bases, J lost 2 bases, and 21 bases lay in between. The CDR3 is made up of 16 amino acids. This chain's CDR3 is CASGNPAGALNTEAFF. In DNA form, the CDR3 reads TGTGCCAGCGGAAATCCGGCAGGGGCCTTAAACACTGAAGCTTTCTTT.

CDR3 DNA: TGTGCCAGCAGCTTGGAGCCCGGTGAGCAGTTCTTC. Encoded protein: CASSLEPGEQFF. The J gene is TRBJ2-1, the V gene TRBV5-6; D ambiguous. With 0 bases removed from V and 9 bases from J, the gap between germline ends came to 7 bases. Germline lookup yields CDR1 SGHDT and CDR2 YYEEEE. The CDR3 is made up of 12 amino acids.

This clonotype was recorded many times. The gene calls are TRBV20-1 and TRBJ2-5; tentatively, D is TRBD1 (6 bases). Trimming removed 3 bases at V and 0 bases at J, with 8 bases between. CDR3 size: 13 residues. From germline, CDR1 is DFQATT and CDR2 SNEGSKA (reference sequence). This CDR3 is CSASRDNQETQYF. For the CDR3, the DNA is TGCAGTGCTAGCCGGGACAACCAAGAGACCCAGTACTTC.

This rearrangement joins TRBV20-1 to TRBJ1-2; 7 bases are shared with TRBD1. The CDR3 has 15 amino acids. Trimming cost V 3 bases and J 2 bases; bases outside gene matches: 9. CDR1 DFQATT and CDR2 SNEGSKA come from the germline V gene (reference sequence). The CDR3 region has the DNA TGCAGTGCTAGCGACGGGGACAGCACCAACTATGGCTACACCTTC. This encodes CSASDGDSTNYGYTF.

The genes are TRBV7-9 and TRBJ2-2; 9 bases are shared with TRBD2. Germline CDR1 SEHNR, CDR2 FQNEAQ (reference sequence). The CDR3 is made up of 16 amino acids. V trimming: 5 bases; J trimming: 5 bases; junction bases outside the gene matches: 9. The CDR3 nucleotides read TGTGCCAGCAGCCCCCCTAGCGGGGCCGAGACCGGGGAGCTGTTTTTT. This gives the protein CASSPPSGAETGELFF.

This clonotype has a handful of counts. This rearrangement joins TRBV7-3 to TRBJ2-5, with TRBD1 identical over 10 bases. The junction had 3 bases not matched to a gene; V was cut back by 5 bases and J by 0 bases. Germline lookup yields CDR1 SGHTA and CDR2 FQGTGA. This CDR3 contains 15 residues. The chain's CDR3 is CASSMTGGYQETQYF. CDR3 nucleotide sequence: TGTGCCAGCAGCATGACAGGGGGCTACCAAGAGACCCAGTACTTC. Combining the CDR3 with reference TRBV7-3 and TRBJ2-5 gives the whole variable domain GAGVSQTPSNKVTEKGKYVELRCDPISGHTALYWYRQSLGQGPEFLIYFQGTGAADDSGLPNDRFFAVRPEGSVSTLKIQRTERGDSAVYLCASSMTGGYQETQYFGPGTRLLVL.

The table lists this clonotype with a few counts. This chain links TRBV10-3 with TRBJ2-5; no reliable D call. The CDR3 runs to 13 residues. Germline V gives CDR1 ENHRY, CDR2 SYGVKD. V lost 9 bases to trimming and J lost 2 bases, with 13 bases between them. CDR3 amino acids: CAITPSTQETQYF. The CDR3 DNA is TGTGCCATAACACCGTCTACTCAAGAGACCCAGTACTTC.

The table lists this clonotype with a few counts. The rearrangement uses TRBV15 and TRBJ2-3; 9 bases fit TRBD1. The V gene end was trimmed by 0 bases and the J gene end by 4 bases; junction bases not matched to a gene: 2. In germline, CDR1 is LNHNV, CDR2 YYDKDF (reference sequence). The CDR3 loop spans 15 amino acids. CDR3 DNA: TGTGCCACCAGCAGAGAGGACAGGGGTTCAGATACGCAGTATTTT. Protein: CATSREDRGSDTQYF.

In its sample, this clonotype was seen a few times. The genes are TRBV7-9 and TRBJ2-7; D may be TRBD1 or TRBD2 (5 bases each). The CDR3 is made up of 17 amino acids. Trimming took 1 base from V and 3 from J, leaving 19 bases between them. Germline-derived CDR1 and CDR2 are SEHNR and FQNEAQ (reference sequence). DNA for the CDR3: TGTGCCAGCAGCTTAGTTCGCCCGGGACGTCTTAACTACGAGCAGTACTTC. Its translation is CASSLVRPGRLNYEQYF. Full variable domain (remainder filled in from reference TRBV7-9 and TRBJ2-7): DTGVSQNPRHKITKRGQNVTFRCDPISEHNRLYWYRQTLGQGPEFLTYFQNEAQLEKSRLLSDRFSAERPKGSFSTLEIQRTEQGDSAMYLCASSLVRPGRLNYEQYFGPGTRLTVT.

This clonotype showed up just a few times. This chain connects TRBV5-6 to TRBJ1-1; the match to TRBD1 covers 8 bases. CDR1 and CDR2 from the germline V gene are SGHDT and YYEEEE. J lost 3 bases, V lost 3 bases, and 7 bases had no gene match. The length of the CDR3 is 15 residues. CDR3 region: CASSYRTGWYTEAFF. The CDR3 DNA is TGTGCCAGCAGCTACCGGACAGGGTGGTACACTGAAGCTTTCTTT. The whole variable domain, filled in from reference TRBV5-6 and TRBJ1-1, reads DAGVTQSPTHLIKTRGQQVTLRCSPKSGHDTVSWYQQALGQGPQFIFQYYEEEERQRGNFPDRFSGHQFPNYSSELNVNALLLGDSALYLCASSYRTGWYTEAFFGQGTRLTVV.

The chain recombines TRBV10-3 with TRBJ1-2; possibly TRBD1 for D (5 bases). The V gene's germline CDR1 is ENHRY and CDR2 SYGVKD. Between the trimmed V and J ends, which lost 0 bases and 5 bases, there was a span of 13 bases. There are 15 residues in the CDR3. CDR3 bases: TGTGCCATCAGTGAGTCGACCAGGGTCGGGTATGGCTACACCTTC. Translation: CAISESTRVGYGYTF.

This rearrangement joins TRBV20-1 to TRBJ2-3; 13 nucleotides align to TRBD2. The CDR3 is 15 amino acids. The trim removed 5 bases at V and 2 bases at J, leaving 4 bases unmatched. From germline, CDR1 is DFQATT and CDR2 SNEGSKA (reference sequence). The chain's CDR3 is CSASTSGGATDTQYF. The CDR3 nucleotides read TGCAGTGCTTCAACTAGCGGGGGGGCCACAGATACGCAGTATTTT.

This clonotype came up a few times. The chain employs TRBV2 and TRBJ1-2, with no clear D. Germline V CDR1 and CDR2: SNHLY, FYNNEI. V lost 3 bases to trimming and J lost 13 bases, with 12 bases between them. This CDR3 contains 11 residues. DNA of the CDR3: TGTGCCAGCAGTGACGAGGGTATCGGCACCTTC. Residues: CASSDEGIGTF.

In this sample, this clonotype turned up a few times. This rearrangement joins TRBV20-1 to TRBJ2-3; 12 positions agree with TRBD2. CDR3 length equals 19 residues. The junction had 16 bases not matched to a gene; V was cut back by 6 bases and J by 0 bases. Germline V gene lookup returns CDR1 DFQATT and CDR2 SNEGSKA (reference sequence). The CDR3 DNA reads as TGCAGTGCCAGCCCCCTACTAGCGGGGGGCCGCTATAGCACAGATACGCAGTATTTT. Translated: CSASPLLAGGRYSTDTQYF.